One and the same sample provided the 29 T cell receptor beta chains below, sequenced in a study of CD8+ T cells in alopecia areata. cDNA reverse transcribed from extracted RNA served as the sequencing template. Assay: immunoSEQ multiplex PCR; the TCRdb copy retains only in-frame clones and omits some. The table records about 200,000 clones, roughly three fifths of them present only once. The sequenced sample consisted of CD8+ T cells sorted from blood. Source of these receptors: a human donor in good health.

This clone has just a few counts. This sequence joins TRBV28 and TRBJ2-5; D unresolved. Germline CDR1 is MDHEN and CDR2 is SYDVKM. This CDR3 spans 9 amino acids. Trimming stripped 8 bases from V and 5 bases from J, with 3 bases between. The CDR3 nucleotides are TGTGCCAGCGGGGAGACCCAGTACTTC. Residues: CASGETQYF. The full variable domain, completed using reference TRBV28 and TRBJ2-5, is DVKVTQSSRYLVKRTGEKVFLECVQDMDHENMFWYRQDPGLGLRLIYFSYDVKMKEKGDIPEGYSVSREKKERFSLILESASTNQTSMYLCASGETQYFGPGTRLLVL.

The chain carries TRBV5-4 and TRBJ1-6; the D is unclear. CDR3 size: 12 residues. The V and J ends lost 2 bases and 13 bases respectively, with 10 bases between them. CDR1 SGHNT and CDR2 YYREEE come from the germline V gene (reference sequence). DNA for the CDR3: TGTGCCAGCAGCTTCAACCAAGCTCCCCTCCACTTT. This gives the protein CASSFNQAPLHF. Full variable domain (remainder filled in from reference TRBV5-4 and TRBJ1-6): ETGVTQSPTHLIKTRGQQVTLRCSSQSGHNTVSWYQQALGQGPQFIFQYYREEENGRGNFPPRFSGLQFPNYSSELNVNALELDDSALYLCASSFNQAPLHFGNGTRLTVT.

The chain is built from TRBV7-9 and TRBJ1-1; TRBD1 is a possible D gene (5 bases). CDR1 is SEHNR, CDR2 FQNEAQ, per germline (reference sequence). V lost 4 bases, J lost 0 bases, and 9 bases lay in between. The CDR3 runs 14 residues. CDR3 coding DNA: TGTGCCAGCAGCTCGGGACGAATGAACACTGAAGCTTTCTTT. Its protein product is CASSSGRMNTEAFF.

The chain links TRBV9 to TRBJ2-5, with TRBD1 matching 7 bases. Germline V gives CDR1 SGDLS, CDR2 YYNGEE. The CDR3 sequence is 13 residues long. V trimming: 3 bases; J trimming: 3 bases; junction bases outside the gene matches: 2. The CDR3 region has the DNA TGTGCCAGCAGCGAGGGGACAGAAGAGACCCAGTACTTC. Translated: CASSEGTEETQYF.

The chain recombines TRBV4-2 with TRBJ1-1; D is possibly TRBD1 (5 bases). CDR3 size: 16 residues. Trimming removed 0 bases at V and 5 bases at J, with 16 bases between. In germline, CDR1 is LGHNA, CDR2 YNFKEQ. This chain's CDR3 is CASSQDLAQGRTEAFF. The CDR3 bases are TGTGCCAGCAGCCAAGATCTTGCCCAGGGACGTACTGAAGCTTTCTTT.

V usage is TRBV15 and J usage is TRBJ2-5; maybe TRBD1 (6 bases). Trimming stripped 6 bases from V and 7 bases from J, with 21 bases between. CDR3 length equals 15 residues. Germline-derived CDR1 and CDR2 are LNHNV and YYDKDF (reference sequence). The CDR3 sequence: CATRDQGMSFGTQYF. CDR3 coding DNA: TGTGCCACCAGGGACCAGGGGATGAGTTTTGGGACCCAGTACTTC.

This chain joins TRBV9 and TRBJ2-3; 8 nucleotides line up with TRBD2. Trimming cost V 4 bases and J 5 bases; bases outside gene matches: 9. CDR1 is SGDLS, CDR2 YYNGEE, per germline. The CDR3 totals 15 residues. The CDR3 bases are TGTGCCAGCAGCCCCGGGACTAGAAGAGGAGATACGCAGTATTTT. Its translation: CASSPGTRRGDTQYF.

The rearrangement joins TRBV6-5 to TRBJ1-2; D is perhaps TRBD1 (6 bases). Germline V CDR1 and CDR2: MNHEY, SVGAGI. CDR3 size: 13 residues. The V end was cut by 10 bases, the J end by 2 bases, with 14 bases between. The CDR3 here is CAIDLTGNYGYTF. CDR3 coding DNA: TGTGCCATCGACCTCACAGGGAACTATGGCTACACCTTC.

Details on this clone: The same CDR3 also results from other DNA sequences found in this sample. CDR3 sequence reads: CASSVGGTGELFF. Here the CDR3 DNA reads TGTGCCAGCAGCGTAGGGGGCACCGGGGAGCTGTTTTTT. The J gene is TRBJ2-2, the V gene TRBV9; D is ambiguous. The CDR3 contains 13 residues. V lost 0 bases and J lost 4, with 4 bases in between. Per the germline V gene, CDR1 is SGDLS and CDR2 is YYNGEE.

The V and J genes are TRBV2 and TRBJ2-5, with 10 bases aligning to TRBD2. This CDR3 is built from 15 residues. V gave up 5 bases and J gave up 1 base; unmatched junction bases: 4. Germline V gene lookup returns CDR1 SNHLY and CDR2 FYNNEI. The CDR3 here is CASSRRTSGQETQYF. The CDR3 nucleotides are TGTGCCAGCAGTCGCCGGACTAGCGGCCAAGAGACCCAGTACTTC.

Note on this clone: Other DNA sequences in the same sample also yield this CDR3. The chain couples TRBV7-9 to TRBJ2-5, with a possible D match to TRBD2 (6 bases). Germline V gene sequence: CDR1 SEHNR, CDR2 FQNEAQ (reference sequence). The CDR3 is 14 residues long. The germline V and J ends were trimmed by 2 bases and 0 bases, with 7 bases remaining between them. The CDR3 here is CASSLRGNQETQYF. In DNA, the CDR3 is TGTGCCAGCAGCTTACGGGGGAACCAAGAGACCCAGTACTTC.

V and J are TRBV29-1 and TRBJ2-5; D perhaps matches TRBD1 (5 bases). With 4 bases removed from V and 2 bases from J, the gap between germline ends came to 14 bases. This CDR3 is built from 14 residues. Germline V lookup: CDR1 SQVTM, CDR2 ANQGSEA. CDR3 loop: CSVVGDRIQETQYF. As DNA, the CDR3 is TGCAGCGTTGTGGGTGACAGAATACAAGAGACCCAGTACTTC.

The chain has TRBV11-2 and TRBJ2-1, with 8 nucleotides matching TRBD2. The CDR3 runs 16 residues. The germline gives CDR1 SGHAT, CDR2 FQNNGV. After removal of 5 bases from V and 7 bases from J, the junction contained 13 bases not matched to a gene. The CDR3 here is CASSPRGQRGLNEQFF. CDR3 sequence (DNA): TGTGCCAGCAGCCCCCGGGGGCAGCGGGGGTTAAATGAGCAGTTCTTC.

V is TRBV30 and J is TRBJ1-1; maybe TRBD1 (5 bases). The germline V gene encodes CDR1 GTSNPN and CDR2 SVGIG (reference sequence). The CDR3 length is 15 residues. Trimming removed 2 bases from V and 2 bases from J, with 15 bases in between. CDR3 in amino acids: CAWSWGTLVNTEAFF. CDR3 bases: TGTGCCTGGAGTTGGGGGACCTTGGTAAACACTGAAGCTTTCTTT.

This chain links TRBV6-5 with TRBJ2-2, with D perhaps matching TRBD1 or TRBD2 (5 bases each). Trimming took off 6 bases at V and 0 bases at J, with 11 bases between the two ends. This CDR3 region has 15 residues. Per the germline V gene, CDR1 is MNHEY and CDR2 is SVGAGI. The DNA for the CDR3 is TGTGCCAGCAGGGGGGTGGGTTCGAACACCGGGGAGCTGTTTTTT. The encoded protein is CASRGVGSNTGELFF.

Only a few counts were recorded for this clone. V usage is TRBV14 and J usage is TRBJ2-7; D is unclear. CDR1 SGHDN and CDR2 FVKESK come from the germline V gene. The CDR3 has 11 residues. Between the trimmed V and J ends, which lost 3 bases and 6 bases, there was a span of 6 bases. The DNA of the CDR3 is TGTGCCAGCAGCCAGACTGGCGAGCAGTACTTC. It is translated as CASSQTGEQYF.

This clone has a handful of counts. The chain links TRBV25-1 to TRBJ2-3; 8 bases map to TRBD1. CDR1 is MGHDK, CDR2 SYGVNS, per germline. Unmatched junction bases numbered 6, after V lost 2 bases and J lost 5 bases. This CDR3 comprises 15 residues. The CDR3 region is CASSEEGQGLDTQYF. In nucleotides, the CDR3 is TGTGCCAGCAGTGAAGAAGGACAGGGCCTAGATACGCAGTATTTT.

The chain employs TRBV27 and TRBJ2-5, with 7 positions matching TRBD2. The CDR3 runs 14 residues. Per germline, CDR1 MNHEY and CDR2 SMNVEV (reference sequence). Unmatched junction bases numbered 3, after V lost 3 bases and J lost 2 bases. The CDR3 DNA reads as TGTGCCAGCAGTTTTTGGGGGGGGCAAGAGACCCAGTACTTC. Its translation is CASSFWGGQETQYF.

The V call is TRBV9, the J call TRBJ1-2; D ambiguous. Germline V lookup: CDR1 SGDLS, CDR2 YYNGEE. V lost 0 bases and J 8 bases, leaving 14 bases between the germline ends. The CDR3 is 14 residues long. The DNA of the CDR3 is TGTGCCAGCAGCGTAGAAGTGACTCACGGGGGCTACACCTTC. Its protein product is CASSVEVTHGGYTF.

The chain links TRBV6-1 to TRBJ1-4; D gene uncertain. This CDR3 comprises 14 residues. Germline CDR1 and CDR2: MNHNS and SASEGT. V dropped 0 bases and J dropped 7 bases, with 9 bases sitting between them. The CDR3 region is CASSEARQVEKLFF. For the CDR3, the DNA is TGTGCCAGCAGTGAAGCTCGGCAGGTTGAAAAACTGTTTTTT.

A few counts support this clone. The rearrangement links TRBV13 to TRBJ2-1; 7 nucleotides align to TRBD2. This CDR3 comprises 13 residues. Looked up from germline, CDR1 is PRHDT and CDR2 is FYEKMQ (reference sequence). V shed 5 bases and J 7 bases; nucleotides not matched to a gene: 5. The DNA of the CDR3 is TGTGCCAGCAGCAGCGGGGCGGGTAATGAGCAGTTCTTC. Encoded protein: CASSSGAGNEQFF.

The chain recombines TRBV2 with TRBJ1-6; D is undetermined. V shed 2 bases and J shed 7 bases, with 9 bases lying between them. The germline V gene has CDR1 SNHLY and CDR2 FYNNEI. The CDR3 is 14 amino acids. CDR3 residues: CASSESMGNSPLHF. The CDR3 region has the DNA TGTGCCAGCAGTGAATCAATGGGGAATTCACCCCTCCACTTT.

This clone was detected only a few times. The rearrangement links TRBV6-5 to TRBJ1-1; TRBD1 is a possible D gene (5 bases). Trimming took off 0 bases at V and 14 bases at J, with 19 bases between the two ends. The CDR3 runs to 14 residues. CDR1 and CDR2 (germline): MNHEY, SVGAGI. The CDR3 is CASSYSIADMALFF. CDR3 sequence (DNA): TGTGCCAGCAGTTACTCGATAGCGGACATGGCATTGTTCTTT.

The rearrangement links TRBV2 to TRBJ1-2, with D unclear. Trimming left V 4 bases short and J 7 bases short, with 10 bases between. CDR1 and CDR2 (germline): SNHLY, FYNNEI. The CDR3 is 12 residues long. In DNA form, the CDR3 reads TGTGCCAGCAGTGGCCCTCCCCTTGGCTACACCTTC. Translating gives CASSGPPLGYTF.

V and J are TRBV5-6 and TRBJ1-5; possibly TRBD1 for D (5 bases). Trimming cost V 1 base and J 5 bases, with 10 bases left between them. Per germline, CDR1 SGHDT and CDR2 YYEEEE. This CDR3 spans 14 amino acids. The CDR3 sequence is CASSLLQGYQPQHF. The CDR3 bases are TGTGCCAGCAGCTTGCTCCAGGGCTATCAGCCCCAGCATTTT.

This clone was observed a few times. The J gene is TRBJ2-7, the V gene TRBV15; no firm D call. Germline-derived CDR1 and CDR2 are LNHNV and YYDKDF (reference sequence). The CDR3 runs 17 residues. Trimming removed 4 bases at V and 2 bases at J, with 21 bases between. Here the CDR3 reads CATSTTYLKDDPYEQYF. The CDR3 region has the DNA TGTGCCACCAGCACCACATACTTGAAGGACGACCCCTACGAGCAGTACTTC.

The chain joins TRBV29-1 to TRBJ2-1; no firm D call. Per the germline V gene, CDR1 is SQVTM and CDR2 is ANQGSEA. The CDR3 is made up of 14 amino acids. V was shortened by 3 bases and J by 0 bases, with 9 bases between the two germline ends. The CDR3 region has the DNA TGCAGCGTTGATCCTATTTACTCCTACAATGAGCAGTTCTTC. It encodes CSVDPIYSYNEQFF.

This clone was observed once. The chain combines TRBV5-1 with TRBJ2-1; 11 bases fit TRBD1. The CDR3 extends over 15 amino acids. From germline, CDR1 is SGHRS and CDR2 YFSETQ. V shed 3 bases and J 8 bases; nucleotides not matched to a gene: 7. The CDR3 protein is CASSSRDRGSDEQFF. The CDR3 coding sequence is TGCGCCAGCAGCTCCCGGGACAGGGGGTCGGATGAGCAGTTCTTC. Full variable domain (missing parts from reference TRBV5-1 and TRBJ2-1): KAGVTQTPRYLIKTRGQQVTLSCSPISGHRSVSWYQQTPGQGLQFLFEYFSETQRNKGNFPGRFSGRQFSNSRSEMNVSTLELGDSALYLCASSSRDRGSDEQFFGPGTRLTVL.

The gene calls are TRBV11-2 and TRBJ2-1; D remains unclear. Germline V gives CDR1 SGHAT, CDR2 FQNNGV. The CDR3 runs to 13 residues. With 1 base removed from V and 5 bases from J, the gap between germline ends came to 6 bases. The CDR3 sequence is CASSLGWDNEQFF. CDR3 bases: TGTGCCAGCAGCTTAGGATGGGACAATGAGCAGTTCTTC.